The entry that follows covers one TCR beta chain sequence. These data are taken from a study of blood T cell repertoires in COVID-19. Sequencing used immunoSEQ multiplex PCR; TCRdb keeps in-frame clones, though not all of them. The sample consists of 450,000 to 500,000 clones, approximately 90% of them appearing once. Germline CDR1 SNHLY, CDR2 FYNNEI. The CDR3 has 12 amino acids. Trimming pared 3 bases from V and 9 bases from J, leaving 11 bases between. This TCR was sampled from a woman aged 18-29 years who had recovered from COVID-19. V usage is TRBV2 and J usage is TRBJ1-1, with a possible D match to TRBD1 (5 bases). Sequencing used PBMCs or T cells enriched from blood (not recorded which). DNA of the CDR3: TGTGCCAGCAGTGAGATAGGGACTAAAGCTTTCTTT. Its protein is CASSEIGTKAFF.